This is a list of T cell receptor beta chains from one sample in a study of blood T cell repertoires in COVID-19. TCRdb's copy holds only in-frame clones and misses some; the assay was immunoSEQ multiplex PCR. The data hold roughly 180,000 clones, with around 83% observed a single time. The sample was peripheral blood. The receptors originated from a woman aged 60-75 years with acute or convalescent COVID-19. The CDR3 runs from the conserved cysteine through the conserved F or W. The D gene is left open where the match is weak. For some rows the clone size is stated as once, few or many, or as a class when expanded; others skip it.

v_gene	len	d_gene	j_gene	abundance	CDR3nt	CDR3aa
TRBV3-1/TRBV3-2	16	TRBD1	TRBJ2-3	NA	TGTGCCAGCAGCGAAGACAGGGGGCGCTTTCCAGATACGCAGTATTTT	CASSEDRGRFPDTQYF
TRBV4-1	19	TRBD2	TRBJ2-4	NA	TGCGCCAGCAGCCAAGTCCTCCTCGCGGGAGGCTTCGGGAAAAACATTCAGTACTTC	CASSQVLLAGGFGKNIQYF
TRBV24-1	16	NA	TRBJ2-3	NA	TGTGCCACCAGTGATCTGGCAGGGGCTAGCACAGATACGCAGTATTTT	CATSDLAGASTDTQYF
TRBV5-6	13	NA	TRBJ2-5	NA	TGTGCCAGCCCCTTACGGAGCCGAGGGACCCAGTACTTC	CASPLRSRGTQYF
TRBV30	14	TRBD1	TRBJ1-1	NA	TGTGCCTGGAGTTCCCATGGGCAGGGGGCTCGAGCTTTCTTT	CAWSSHGQGARAFF
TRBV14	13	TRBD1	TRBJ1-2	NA	TGTGCCAGCAGCCCAGGGGGAAACTATGGCTACACCTTC	CASSPGGNYGYTF
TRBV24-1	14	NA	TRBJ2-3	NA	TGTGCCACCAGTGATTTGAAAGGGGTAGATACGCAGTATTTT	CATSDLKGVDTQYF
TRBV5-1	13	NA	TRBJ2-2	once	TGCGCCAGCAGCTTGGGACAGGCCGGGGAGCTGTTTTTT	CASSLGQAGELFF
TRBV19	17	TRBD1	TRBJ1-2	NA	TGTGCCAGTATACGCACAGGGGTCCTCCTTGGGAGCTATGGCTACACCTTC	CASIRTGVLLGSYGYTF
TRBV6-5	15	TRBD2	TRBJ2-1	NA	TGTGCCAGCAGCGCCCGGGGGACTAGCTGGAATGAGCAGTTCTTC	CASSARGTSWNEQFF
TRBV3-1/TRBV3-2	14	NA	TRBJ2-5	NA	TGTGCCAGCAGCCAAGGGGCCACCCAAGAGACCCAGTACTTC	CASSQGATQETQYF
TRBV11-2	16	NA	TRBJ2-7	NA	TGTGCCAGCAGCTTAAAAGGATGGACAGATTCCTACGAGCAGTACTTC	CASSLKGWTDSYEQYF
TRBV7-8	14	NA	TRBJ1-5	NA	TGTGCCAGCAGCTTAGGGACAGCCTCACAGCCCCAGCATTTT	CASSLGTASQPQHF
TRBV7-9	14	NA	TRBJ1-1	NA	TGTGCCAGCAGCTTAGCTTCCGGCGGGACTGAAGCTTTCTTT	CASSLASGGTEAFF
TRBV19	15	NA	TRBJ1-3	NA	TGTGCCAGTAGTTCCCAGGTTAGCTCTGGAAACACCATATATTTT	CASSSQVSSGNTIYF
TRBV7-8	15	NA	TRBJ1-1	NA	TGTGCCAGCAGCCCGTTTGGGGGGGTTGTGGCTGAAGCTTTCTTT	CASSPFGGVVAEAFF
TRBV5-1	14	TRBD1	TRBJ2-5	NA	TGCGCCAGCAGCCCGGGACAGGTTCAAGAGACCCAGTACTTC	CASSPGQVQETQYF
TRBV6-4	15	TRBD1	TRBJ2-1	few	TGTGCCAGCAGTTACGGACAGGGGGCTAGAAATGAGCAGTTCTTC	CASSYGQGARNEQFF
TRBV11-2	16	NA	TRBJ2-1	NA	TGTGCCAGCAGCCGCCTGGCGGTCAACCGATCCAATGAGCAGTTCTTC	CASSRLAVNRSNEQFF
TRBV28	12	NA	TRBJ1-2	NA	TGTGCCAGCAGCCTCGAAGACAGGGGCTACACCTTC	CASSLEDRGYTF
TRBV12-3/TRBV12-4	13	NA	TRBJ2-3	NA	TGTGCCAGCACTGTCCGCGGCACAGATACGCAGTATTTT	CASTVRGTDTQYF
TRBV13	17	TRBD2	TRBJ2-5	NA	TGTGCCAGCAGCGCTACTAGCGGGAGAGTATATTCGGGGGCCCAGTACTTC	CASSATSGRVYSGAQYF
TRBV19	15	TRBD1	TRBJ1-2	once	TGTGCCAGTAGTTCCCGGGACAGACATAACTATGGCTACACCTTC	CASSSRDRHNYGYTF
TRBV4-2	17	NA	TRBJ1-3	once	TGTGCCAGCAGCCAAGATTGGGCAGGGGTTTTTGGAAACACCATATATTTT	CASSQDWAGVFGNTIYF
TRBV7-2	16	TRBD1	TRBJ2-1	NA	TGTGCCAGCAGCTTAGGGAGACAGGGGGTCAACAATGAGCAGTTCTTC	CASSLGRQGVNNEQFF
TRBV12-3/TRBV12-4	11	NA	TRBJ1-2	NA	TGTGCCAGCAGTTTCAGCTATGGCTACACCTTC	CASSFSYGYTF
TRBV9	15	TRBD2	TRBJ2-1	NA	TGTGCCAGCAGCGTAGACCTAGCGGGGATCAATGAGCAGTTCTTC	CASSVDLAGINEQFF
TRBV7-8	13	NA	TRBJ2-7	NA	TGTGCCAGCAGCTTAGCAGTCTACTACGAGCAGTACTTC	CASSLAVYYEQYF
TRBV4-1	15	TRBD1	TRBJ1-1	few	TGCGCCAGCAGCCAGTTGGACAGGGGGCAAACTGAAGCTTTCTTT	CASSQLDRGQTEAFF
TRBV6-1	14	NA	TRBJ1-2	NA	TGTGCCAGCAGTGAAGGCGGGGGAGGCTATGGCTACACCTTC	CASSEGGGGYGYTF
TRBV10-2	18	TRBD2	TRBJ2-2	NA	TGCGCCAGCAGTGATGCGGTCGCGGGAGGGCCGGTCACCGGGGAGCTGTTTTTT	CASSDAVAGGPVTGELFF